This passage covers 4 T cell receptor beta chains from one sample sequenced in a study of T cell responses to AZD1222 COVID-19 vaccine (dated by TCRdb to the early 2020s). Preparation of the library involved the immunoSEQ multiplex PCR assay. TCRdb obtained this table from immuneACCESS and retained in-frame rearrangements with V and J assigned. These tables miss some clones; where compared with another copy, unresolved V genes account for less than half of the shortfall, and the remainder is unexplained. A total of some 86,000 clones appear in this sample, around nine tenths of them only once. The ten largest clonotypes hold less than 6% of the sample. This specimen's time point label, per the study, means: about 28 days (+/-7) after the second vaccine dose. The source material was peripheral blood, sampled 28 days after the second AZD1222 dose. All receptors come from an adult who received the AZD1222 COVID-19 vaccine.

V gene TRBV15 combines with J gene TRBJ1-1; the match to TRBD1 covers 9 bases. V dropped 2 bases and J dropped 7; count of bases not matched to a gene: 5. This CDR3 is built from 14 residues. CDR1 is LNHNV and CDR2 is YYDKDF in the germline V gene (reference sequence). CDR3 DNA: TGTGCCACCAGCAGACCACAGGGGGCGGGTGAAGCTTTCTTT. Its protein product is CATSRPQGAGEAFF.

This chain connects TRBV6-2 or TRBV6-3 to TRBJ2-5; a weak D match, TRBD2 (5 bases). Germline V gene lookup returns CDR1 MNHEY and CDR2 SVGEGT. CDR3 length equals 15 residues. V was trimmed by 2 bases and J by 1 base, leaving 11 bases between them. This chain's CDR3 is CASSYPRVLQETQYF. The CDR3 region has the DNA TGTGCCAGCAGTTACCCGAGGGTACTCCAAGAGACCCAGTACTTC.

J is TRBJ2-7 and V is TRBV6-6; D perhaps matches TRBD1 (6 bases). V lost 10 bases and J lost 0, with 19 bases in between. Germline V gene sequence: CDR1 MNHNY, CDR2 SVGAGI (reference sequence). This CDR3 has 15 amino acids. This chain's CDR3 is CATVDRKISSYEQYF. Here the CDR3 DNA reads TGTGCCACCGTGGACAGAAAAATCAGCTCCTACGAGCAGTACTTC.

The genes are TRBV28 and TRBJ2-7; 12 bases fit TRBD1. The CDR3 contains 15 residues. Losses at the gene ends were 6 bases for V and 9 bases for J; bases not matched to a gene: 12. From germline, CDR1 is MDHEN and CDR2 SYDVKM. The CDR3 DNA reads as TGTGCCAGCAGATATCCGGGACAGGGGGCAAGACGGCAGTACTTC. This encodes CASRYPGQGARRQYF. Variable domain in full (rest from reference TRBV28 and TRBJ2-7): DVKVTQSSRYLVKRTGEKVFLECVQDMDHENMFWYRQDPGLGLRLIYFSYDVKMKEKGDIPEGYSVSREKKERFSLILESASTNQTSMYLCASRYPGQGARRQYFGPGTRLTVT.